This T cell receptor (beta chain) was captured in a study of blood T cell repertoires in COVID-19. The wider study: Samples came from the United States, Italy and Spain, spanning acute and convalescent COVID-19.

Here immunoSEQ multiplex PCR was the method, and the copy in TCRdb shows in-frame clones only, minus some. The sample records about 400,000 clones, roughly nine tenths being singletons. The CDR3 is made up of 13 amino acids. Looked up from germline, CDR1 is SQVTM and CDR2 is ANQGSEA. The trim removed 6 bases at V and 3 bases at J, leaving 5 bases unmatched. Material for sequencing was peripheral blood. This sequence joins TRBV29-1 and TRBJ1-1, with TRBD1 identical over 9 bases. The clonotype was recovered from a man aged 35-49 years with acute or convalescent COVID-19. The CDR3 bases are TGCAGCGTCCGGACAGGGGCAGACACTGAAGCTTTCTTT. Its protein product is CSVRTGADTEAFF.